Listed below are T cell receptor beta chains from one sample, sequenced in a study of blood T cell repertoires in COVID-19. The repertoire was sequenced with immunoSEQ multiplex PCR; TCRdb's copy has only in-frame clones and lacks some. The sample has about 210,000 clones, around 82% seen once. What was sequenced was peripheral blood. The receptors come from a woman aged 40-49 years with active or convalescent COVID-19. Each CDR3 is given with its conserved first and last residue. The D gene is left open where the match is weak. Only part of the rows carry a size: once, few, many, or a class if the clone is expanded.

J: TRBJ2-7; V: TRBV5-1; D: -; size: -; CDR3: CASRQGEDSYEQYF; DNA: TGCGCCAGCAGGCAGGGGGAGGACTCCTACGAGCAGTACTTC
J: TRBJ1-1; V: TRBV5-1; D: -; size: -; CDR3: CASSPQTGNTEAFF; DNA: TGCGCCAGCAGCCCCCAGACAGGAAACACTGAAGCTTTCTTT
J: TRBJ1-5; V: TRBV27; D: -; size: -; CDR3: CASSLGWAQKSNQPQHF; DNA: TGTGCCAGCAGTCTTGGGTGGGCGCAGAAGAGCAATCAGCCCCAGCATTTT
J: TRBJ1-1; V: TRBV10-1; D: -; size: once; CDR3: CASSESVRSEAFF; DNA: TGCGCCAGCAGTGAGTCGGTACGGAGTGAAGCTTTCTTT
J: TRBJ2-1; V: TRBV24-1; D: TRBD2; size: few; CDR3: CATSDSVIGLAGNEQFF; DNA: TGTGCCACCAGTGATAGTGTAATCGGACTAGCGGGAAATGAGCAGTTCTTC
J: TRBJ2-2; V: TRBV7-9; D: TRBD2; size: -; CDR3: CASPHGGLAGPHTGELFF; DNA: TGTGCCAGCCCCCACGGAGGACTAGCGGGGCCCCACACCGGGGAGCTGTTTTTT
J: TRBJ1-5; V: TRBV7-2; D: TRBD1; size: -; CDR3: CASSPSSGGAGNQPQHF; DNA: TGTGCCAGCAGCCCTAGCTCAGGGGGCGCCGGCAATCAGCCCCAGCATTTT
J: TRBJ1-3; V: TRBV28; D: -; size: -; CDR3: CASSLSRGTASGNTIYF; DNA: TGTGCCAGCAGTTTAAGTAGGGGGACCGCGTCTGGAAACACCATATATTTT
J: TRBJ2-6; V: TRBV27; D: -; size: -; CDR3: CASSLAGAGAGANVLTF; DNA: TGTGCCAGCAGTTTAGCGGGGGCCGGAGCTGGGGCCAACGTCCTGACTTTC
J: TRBJ1-1; V: TRBV9; D: -; size: -; CDR3: CASSVQGINTEAFF; DNA: TGTGCCAGCAGCGTTCAGGGGATTAACACTGAAGCTTTCTTT
J: TRBJ2-2; V: TRBV11-2; D: -; size: -; CDR3: CASSRDLNTGELFF; DNA: TGTGCCAGCAGTCGGGACTTGAACACCGGGGAGCTGTTTTTT
J: TRBJ2-7; V: TRBV30; D: TRBD1; size: once; CDR3: CAWNSGQGYEQYF; DNA: TGTGCCTGGAACTCCGGACAGGGCTACGAGCAGTACTTC
J: TRBJ1-5; V: TRBV7-9; D: -; size: -; CDR3: CASSFSAGKNSNQPQHF; DNA: TGTGCCAGCAGCTTCTCCGCAGGGAAAAATAGCAATCAGCCCCAGCATTTT
J: TRBJ2-2; V: TRBV4-3; D: -; size: -; CDR3: CASSQDSSGELFF; DNA: TGCGCCAGCAGCCAAGATTCGTCCGGGGAGCTGTTTTTT
J: TRBJ1-2; V: TRBV4-3; D: -; size: -; CDR3: CASSESAGDGYTF; DNA: TGCGCCAGCAGCGAGTCAGCGGGAGATGGCTACACCTTC
J: TRBJ1-3; V: TRBV19; D: -; size: -; CDR3: CASSYRPTNSGNTIYF; DNA: TGTGCCAGTAGTTACAGGCCGACGAACTCTGGAAACACCATATATTTT
J: TRBJ1-3; V: TRBV14; D: TRBD1; size: -; CDR3: CASSQDPQLPGQGEGNTIYF; DNA: TGTGCCAGCAGCCAAGATCCCCAATTGCCGGGACAGGGGGAAGGAAACACCATATATTTT
J: TRBJ2-7; V: TRBV10-3; D: TRBD1; size: -; CDR3: CAISEPRGQFYEQYF; DNA: TGTGCCATCAGTGAGCCCAGGGGGCAATTCTACGAGCAGTACTTC
J: TRBJ2-6; V: TRBV10-3; D: -; size: -; CDR3: CAISAQGPGANVLTF; DNA: TGTGCCATCAGTGCCCAGGGTCCTGGGGCCAACGTCCTGACTTTC
J: TRBJ2-1; V: TRBV6-2/TRBV6-3; D: -; size: -; CDR3: CASSSSWSSYNEQFF; DNA: TGTGCCAGCAGTTCTAGCTGGAGCTCCTACAATGAGCAGTTCTTC
J: TRBJ1-1; V: TRBV13; D: -; size: -; CDR3: CASSQERVKGAFF; DNA: TGTGCCAGCAGCCAAGAGAGGGTAAAGGGAGCTTTCTTT
J: TRBJ2-7; V: TRBV18; D: -; size: -; CDR3: CASSPPGGTYEQYF; DNA: TGTGCCAGCTCACCACCAGGCGGAACCTACGAGCAGTACTTC
J: TRBJ1-4; V: TRBV19; D: -; size: -; CDR3: CASSIGTGIEKLFF; DNA: TGTGCCAGTAGTATCGGGACTGGGATCGAAAAACTGTTTTTT
J: TRBJ1-4; V: TRBV15; D: -; size: -; CDR3: CATSRDRPGFGEKLFF; DNA: TGTGCCACCAGCAGAGATCGGCCGGGGTTCGGTGAAAAACTGTTTTTT